A selection of T cell receptor beta chains follows, all from one sample in a study of glioma-infiltrating T cells. Each CDR3 protein is one row after TCRdb ran MiXCR on the multiplex PCR reads. The sample yields approximately 400,000 distinct CDR3 sequences, approximately 42% seen once. Sequences were obtained from glioma tissue, nonneoplastic brain tissue, or PBMCs (not recorded which). Receptor source: a human donor with low-grade glioma or glioblastoma, undergoing nonglioma brain surgery, or in good health (not recorded which). CDR3s include the opening cysteine and the closing phenylalanine or tryptophan. D genes are given only for firm matches. Part of the rows lack a size; the others show once, few, many or a class for expanded clones.

v_gene: TRBV7-2; j_gene: TRBJ2-3; abundance: many; d_gene: .; CDR3aa: CASSPMLLAATDTQYF; CDR3nt: TGTGCCAGCAGCCCAATGCTACTAGCCGCCACAGATACGCAGTATTTT
v_gene: TRBV10-3; j_gene: TRBJ2-1; abundance: few; d_gene: TRBD2; CDR3aa: CAISVGVAGGYNEQFF; CDR3nt: TGTGCCATCAGTGTAGGGGTAGCGGGAGGGTACAATGAGCAGTTCTTC
v_gene: TRBV27; j_gene: TRBJ2-3; abundance: .; d_gene: .; CDR3aa: CASSQKGERWKSTDAQYF; CDR3nt: TGTGCCAGCAGTCAAAAGGGGGAGAGGTGGAAAAGCACAGATGCGCAGTATTTT
v_gene: TRBV25-1; j_gene: TRBJ2-2; abundance: .; d_gene: TRBD1; CDR3aa: CASKTGTGGTTGELFF; CDR3nt: TGTGCCAGTAAAACCGGGACAGGGGGGACCACCGGGGAGCTGTTTTTT
v_gene: TRBV27; j_gene: TRBJ2-3; abundance: many; d_gene: .; CDR3aa: CASSYNTDTQYF; CDR3nt: TGTGCCAGCAGTTATAACACAGATACGCAGTATTTT
v_gene: TRBV2; j_gene: TRBJ2-3; abundance: .; d_gene: .; CDR3aa: CASSGLVGPKDTQYF; CDR3nt: TGTGCCAGCAGTGGACTAGTGGGACCTAAAGATACGCAGTATTTT
v_gene: TRBV6-1; j_gene: TRBJ2-5; abundance: few; d_gene: TRBD2; CDR3aa: CASSELAGGVETQYF; CDR3nt: TGTGCCAGCAGTGAACTAGCGGGAGGGGTGGAGACCCAGTACTTC
v_gene: TRBV29-1; j_gene: TRBJ2-1; abundance: .; d_gene: .; CDR3aa: CSIRRTTNNEQFF; CDR3nt: TGCAGCATTAGGAGGACCACTAACAATGAGCAGTTCTTC
v_gene: TRBV2; j_gene: TRBJ2-1; abundance: few; d_gene: TRBD1; CDR3aa: CASSSSGTGTYNEQFF; CDR3nt: TGTGCCAGCAGTTCATCCGGGACAGGGACCTACAATGAGCAGTTCTTC
v_gene: TRBV7-2; j_gene: TRBJ2-3; abundance: many; d_gene: .; CDR3aa: CASSLMGGNTDTQYF; CDR3nt: TGTGCCAGCAGCTTAATGGGGGGCAACACAGATACGCAGTATTTT
v_gene: TRBV20-1; j_gene: TRBJ2-3; abundance: few; d_gene: TRBD2; CDR3aa: CSAHCRLADCTDTQYF; CDR3nt: TGCAGTGCCCACTGTCGACTAGCGGATTGCACAGATACGCAGTATTTT
v_gene: TRBV27; j_gene: TRBJ1-2; abundance: once; d_gene: .; CDR3aa: CVSKGILYGYTF; CDR3nt: TGTGTCAGCAAAGGAATCCTCTATGGCTACACCTTC
v_gene: TRBV6-1; j_gene: TRBJ1-1; abundance: many; d_gene: .; CDR3aa: CASSEARGLTEAFF; CDR3nt: TGTGCCAGCAGTGAAGCGCGGGGACTCACTGAAGCTTTCTTT
v_gene: TRBV6-2/TRBV6-3; j_gene: TRBJ2-3; abundance: few; d_gene: TRBD2; CDR3aa: CASIILAGEPDTQYF; CDR3nt: TGTGCCAGCATTATACTAGCGGGAGAGCCAGATACGCAGTATTTT
v_gene: TRBV12-3/TRBV12-4; j_gene: TRBJ1-4; abundance: .; d_gene: .; CDR3aa: CASSLADEGSERLFF; CDR3nt: TGTGCCAGCAGTCTCGCGGACGAAGGCAGTGAAAGACTGTTTTTT
v_gene: TRBV2; j_gene: TRBJ2-1; abundance: .; d_gene: .; CDR3aa: CASSEMLYNEQFF; CDR3nt: TGTGCCAGCAGTGAAATGTTGTACAATGAGCAGTTCTTC
v_gene: TRBV20-1; j_gene: TRBJ2-1; abundance: .; d_gene: TRBD2; CDR3aa: CSARDRAGGQGIRFF; CDR3nt: TGCAGTGCTAGAGATAGGGCGGGAGGTCAGGGTATACGGTTCTTC
v_gene: TRBV12-3/TRBV12-4; j_gene: TRBJ1-4; abundance: .; d_gene: .; CDR3aa: CASSSPGRENEKLFF; CDR3nt: TGTGCCAGCAGTTCACCCGGGAGAGAGAATGAAAAACTGTTTTTT
v_gene: TRBV28; j_gene: TRBJ1-2; abundance: .; d_gene: TRBD1; CDR3aa: CASSSGTGDYVYTF; CDR3nt: TGTGCCAGCAGTTCGGGTACAGGGGACTATGTCTACACCTTC
v_gene: TRBV2; j_gene: TRBJ1-5; abundance: .; d_gene: .; CDR3aa: CASSEGRNQPQHF; CDR3nt: TGTGCCAGCAGTGAGGGCAGAAATCAGCCCCAGCATTTT
v_gene: TRBV5-1; j_gene: TRBJ2-2; abundance: .; d_gene: .; CDR3aa: CASSLGTRSGELFF; CDR3nt: TGCGCCAGCAGCTTGGGGACTCGGTCCGGGGAGCTGTTTTTT
v_gene: TRBV7-6; j_gene: TRBJ2-7; abundance: .; d_gene: TRBD1; CDR3aa: CASSLDGTGVHEQYF; CDR3nt: TGTGCCAGCAGCTTAGACGGGACAGGGGTACACGAGCAGTACTTC
v_gene: TRBV4-1; j_gene: TRBJ2-5; abundance: .; d_gene: .; CDR3aa: CASSRDPTPGTQYF; CDR3nt: TGCGCCAGCAGCAGGGACCCGACCCCAGGGACCCAGTACTTC
v_gene: TRBV5-1; j_gene: TRBJ2-2; abundance: few; d_gene: .; CDR3aa: CASSLAGPNTGELFF; CDR3nt: TGCGCCAGCAGCTTGGCCGGCCCGAACACCGGGGAGCTGTTTTTT
v_gene: TRBV20-1; j_gene: TRBJ2-3; abundance: many; d_gene: .; CDR3aa: CSARPTKRGATDTQYF; CDR3nt: TGCAGTGCCCGGCCGACTAAGCGCGGAGCCACAGATACGCAGTATTTT
v_gene: TRBV7-9; j_gene: TRBJ2-7; abundance: few; d_gene: TRBD1; CDR3aa: CASSVLGQHGYEQYF; CDR3nt: TGTGCCAGCAGCGTATTGGGACAGCACGGGTACGAGCAGTACTTC
v_gene: TRBV5-4; j_gene: TRBJ2-7; abundance: .; d_gene: .; CDR3aa: CASSLADSPHEQYF; CDR3nt: TGTGCCAGCAGCTTGGCCGACAGCCCCCACGAGCAGTACTTC
v_gene: TRBV29-1; j_gene: TRBJ2-5; abundance: .; d_gene: TRBD1; CDR3aa: CSVEGDRVQETQYF; CDR3nt: TGCAGCGTTGAAGGAGACAGGGTCCAAGAGACCCAGTACTTC
v_gene: TRBV4-3; j_gene: TRBJ1-2; abundance: .; d_gene: TRBD1; CDR3aa: CASSQDYLSGRGHYGYTF; CDR3nt: TGCGCCAGCAGCCAAGATTATCTGAGTGGCAGGGGGCACTATGGCTACACCTTC
v_gene: TRBV3-1; j_gene: TRBJ1-1; abundance: once; d_gene: .; CDR3aa: CASRHAGLNTEGFF; CDR3nt: TGTGCCAGCAGACATGCAGGCTTGAACACTGAAGGTTTCTTT
v_gene: TRBV6-2/TRBV6-3; j_gene: TRBJ2-7; abundance: many; d_gene: .; CDR3aa: CASSYPSEQYF; CDR3nt: TGTGCCAGCAGTTACCCGAGCGAGCAGTACTTC
v_gene: TRBV20-1; j_gene: TRBJ2-5; abundance: .; d_gene: .; CDR3aa: CIARDNGLETQYF; CDR3nt: TGCATTGCCCGGGACAATGGCCTAGAGACCCAGTACTTC
v_gene: TRBV4-1; j_gene: TRBJ2-7; abundance: .; d_gene: TRBD2; CDR3aa: CASSQDLSGAYEQYF; CDR3nt: TGCGCCAGCAGCCAAGATCTCAGCGGGGCCTACGAGCAGTACTTC